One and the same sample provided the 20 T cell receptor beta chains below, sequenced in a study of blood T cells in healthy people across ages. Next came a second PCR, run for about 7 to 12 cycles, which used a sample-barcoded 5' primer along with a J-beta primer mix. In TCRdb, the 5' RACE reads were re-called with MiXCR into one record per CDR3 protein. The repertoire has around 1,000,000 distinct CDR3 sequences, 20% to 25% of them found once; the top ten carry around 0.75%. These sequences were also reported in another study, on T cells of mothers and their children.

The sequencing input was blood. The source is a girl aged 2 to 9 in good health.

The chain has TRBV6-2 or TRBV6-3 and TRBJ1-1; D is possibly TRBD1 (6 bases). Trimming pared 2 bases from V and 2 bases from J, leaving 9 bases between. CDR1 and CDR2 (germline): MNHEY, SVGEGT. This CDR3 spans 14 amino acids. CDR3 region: CASSYTGRNTEAFF. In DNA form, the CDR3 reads TGTGCCAGCAGTTACACAGGGCGTAACACTGAAGCTTTCTTT.

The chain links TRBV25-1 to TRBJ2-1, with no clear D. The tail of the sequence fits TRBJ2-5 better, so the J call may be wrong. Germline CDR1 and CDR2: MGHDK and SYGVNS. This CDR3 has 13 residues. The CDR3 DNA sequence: TGTGCCAGCAGTCAGGAAGACTTAGAGACCCAGTACTTC. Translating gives CASSQEDLETQYF.

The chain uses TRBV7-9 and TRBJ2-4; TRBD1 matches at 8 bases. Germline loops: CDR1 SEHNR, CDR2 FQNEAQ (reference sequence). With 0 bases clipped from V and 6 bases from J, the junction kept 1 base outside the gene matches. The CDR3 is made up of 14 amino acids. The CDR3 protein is CASSLAGQGNIQYF. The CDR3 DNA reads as TGTGCCAGCAGCTTAGCCGGACAGGGAAACATTCAGTACTTC.

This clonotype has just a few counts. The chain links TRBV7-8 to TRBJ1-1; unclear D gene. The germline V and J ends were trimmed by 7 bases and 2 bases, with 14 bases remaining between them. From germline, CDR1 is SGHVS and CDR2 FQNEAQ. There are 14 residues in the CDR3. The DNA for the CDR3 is TGTGCCAGCACCCTAGACGGACTAAACACTGAAGCTTTCTTT. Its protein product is CASTLDGLNTEAFF.

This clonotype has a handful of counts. The CDR3 region has the DNA TGTGCCAGCAGCGTAGCCCCAGGGGGCCACTCTGGAAACACCATATATTTT. Amino acids: CASSVAPGGHSGNTIYF. This chain links TRBV9 with TRBJ1-3; 8 bases are a match to TRBD1. The germline V gene encodes CDR1 SGDLS and CDR2 YYNGEE. The J segment lost 0 bases and the V segment lost 0 bases, leaving 5 bases of the junction unmatched. This CDR3 is 17 amino acids long.

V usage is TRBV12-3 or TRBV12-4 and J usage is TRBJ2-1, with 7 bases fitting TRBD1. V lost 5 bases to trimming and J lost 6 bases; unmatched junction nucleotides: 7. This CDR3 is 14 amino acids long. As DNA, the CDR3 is TGTGCCAGCAGTGGAATACAGGGGCTCAATGAGCAGTTCTTC. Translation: CASSGIQGLNEQFF.

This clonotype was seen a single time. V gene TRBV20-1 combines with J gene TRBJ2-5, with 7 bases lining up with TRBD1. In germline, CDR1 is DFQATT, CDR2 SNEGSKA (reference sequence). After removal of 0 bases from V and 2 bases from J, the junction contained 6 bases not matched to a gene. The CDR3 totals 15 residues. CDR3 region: CSARDKGQRQETQYF. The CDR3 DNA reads TGCAGTGCTAGAGATAAGGGACAGCGTCAAGAGACCCAGTACTTC.

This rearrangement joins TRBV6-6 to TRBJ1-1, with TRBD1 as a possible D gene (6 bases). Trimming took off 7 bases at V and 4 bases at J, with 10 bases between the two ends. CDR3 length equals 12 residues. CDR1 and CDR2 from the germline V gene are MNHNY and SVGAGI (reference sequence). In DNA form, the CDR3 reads TGTGCCAGCAAGGGGGTTGTCACTGAAGCTTTCTTT. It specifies CASKGVVTEAFF.

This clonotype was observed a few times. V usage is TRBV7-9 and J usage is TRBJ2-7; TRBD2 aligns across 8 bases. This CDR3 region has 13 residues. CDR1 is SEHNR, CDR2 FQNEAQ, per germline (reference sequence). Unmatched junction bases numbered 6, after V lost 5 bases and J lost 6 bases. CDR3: CASSLLAGLEQYF. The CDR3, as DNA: TGTGCCAGCAGCCTGTTAGCGGGACTCGAGCAGTACTTC.

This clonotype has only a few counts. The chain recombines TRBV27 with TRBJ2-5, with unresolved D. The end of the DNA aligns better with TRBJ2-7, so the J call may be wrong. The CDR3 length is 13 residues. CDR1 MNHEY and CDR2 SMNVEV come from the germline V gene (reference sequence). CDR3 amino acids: CASSIPYTGEQYF. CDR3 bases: TGTGCCAGCAGTATACCATACACGGGCGAGCAGTACTTC.

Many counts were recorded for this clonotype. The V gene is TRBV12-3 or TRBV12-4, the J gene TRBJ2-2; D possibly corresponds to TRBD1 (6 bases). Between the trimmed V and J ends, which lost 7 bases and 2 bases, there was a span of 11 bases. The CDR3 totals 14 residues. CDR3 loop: CASTPRGNTGELFF. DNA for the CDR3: TGTGCCAGCACCCCCAGGGGTAACACCGGGGAGCTGTTTTTT.

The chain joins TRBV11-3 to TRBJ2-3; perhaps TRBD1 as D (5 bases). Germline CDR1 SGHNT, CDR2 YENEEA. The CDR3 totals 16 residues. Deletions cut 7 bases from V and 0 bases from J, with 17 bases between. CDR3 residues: CASNRQGASSTDTQYF. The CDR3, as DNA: TGTGCCAGCAATCGGCAGGGCGCCTCTAGCACAGATACGCAGTATTTT.

The DNA for the CDR3 is TGTGCCAGCAGCCCTGGGCTCCACGGAAGGGGTCAAGAGACCCAGTACTTC. As protein: CASSPGLHGRGQETQYF. The chain recombines TRBV7-2 with TRBJ2-5; possibly TRBD1 for D (5 bases). The length of the CDR3 is 17 residues. The V gene's germline CDR1 is SGHTA and CDR2 FQGNSA. V lost 5 bases and J lost 2, with 21 bases in between. The full variable domain, with the rest looked up from reference TRBV7-2 and TRBJ2-5, is GAGVSQSPSNKVTEKGKDVELRCDPISGHTALYWYRQSLGQGLEFLIYFQGNSAPDKSGLPSDRFSAERTGGSVSTLTIQRTQQEDSAVYLCASSPGLHGRGQETQYFGPGTRLLVL.

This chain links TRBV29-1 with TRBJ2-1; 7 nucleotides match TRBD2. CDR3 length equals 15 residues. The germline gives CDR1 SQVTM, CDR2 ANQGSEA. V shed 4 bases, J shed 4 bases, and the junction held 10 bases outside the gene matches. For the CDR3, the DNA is TGCAGCGTTGCCTTCTCCGCGGGAGTTTACAATGAGCAGTTCTTC. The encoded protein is CSVAFSAGVYNEQFF.

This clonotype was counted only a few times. CDR3 in amino acids: CSVEDEKLFF. CDR3 nucleotide sequence: TGCAGCGTTGAGGATGAAAAACTGTTTTTT. The chain carries TRBV29-1 and TRBJ1-4; D not resolved. The germline gives CDR1 SQVTM, CDR2 ANQGSEA. The CDR3 loop spans 10 amino acids. V was cut by 3 bases and J by 6 bases, with 2 bases left in between.

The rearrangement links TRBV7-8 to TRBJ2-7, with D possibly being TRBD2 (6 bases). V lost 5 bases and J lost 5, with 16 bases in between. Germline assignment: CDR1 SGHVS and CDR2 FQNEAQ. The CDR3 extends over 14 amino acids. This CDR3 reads CASSPPRGRDEQYF. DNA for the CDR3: TGTGCCAGCAGCCCTCCGCGGGGTAGGGACGAGCAGTACTTC.

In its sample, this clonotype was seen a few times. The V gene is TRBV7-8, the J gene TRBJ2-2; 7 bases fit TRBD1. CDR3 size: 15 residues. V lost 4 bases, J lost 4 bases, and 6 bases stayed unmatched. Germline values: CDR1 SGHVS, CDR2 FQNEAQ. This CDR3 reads CASSYWTGGTGELFF. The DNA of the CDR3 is TGTGCCAGCAGCTATTGGACAGGCGGCACCGGGGAGCTGTTTTTT.

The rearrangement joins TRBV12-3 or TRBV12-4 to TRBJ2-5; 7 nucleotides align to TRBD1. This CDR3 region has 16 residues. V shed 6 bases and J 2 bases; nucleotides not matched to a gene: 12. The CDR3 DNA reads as TGTGCCAGCAGCTTCATAGGGACAGTCAGGCAAGAGACCCAGTACTTC. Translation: CASSFIGTVRQETQYF.

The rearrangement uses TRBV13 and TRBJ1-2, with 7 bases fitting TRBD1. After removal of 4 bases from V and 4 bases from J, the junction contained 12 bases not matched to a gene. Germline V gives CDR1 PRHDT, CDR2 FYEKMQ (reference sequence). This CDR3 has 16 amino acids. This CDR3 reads CASSSIGGEQLYGYTF. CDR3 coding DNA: TGTGCCAGCAGCTCCATAGGGGGCGAACAGCTCTATGGCTACACCTTC.

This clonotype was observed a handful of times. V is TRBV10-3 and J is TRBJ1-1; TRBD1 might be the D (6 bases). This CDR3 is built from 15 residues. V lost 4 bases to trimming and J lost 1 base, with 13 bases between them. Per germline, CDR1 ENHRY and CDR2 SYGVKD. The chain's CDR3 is CAISVTGPQNTEAFF. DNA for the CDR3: TGTGCCATCAGTGTGACAGGCCCCCAGAACACTGAAGCTTTCTTT.